This T cell receptor beta chain emerged from a study of graft-versus-host responses after intestinal transplantation. The protocol was immunoSEQ multiplex PCR, while the TCRdb copy is restricted to in-frame clones and leaves out a portion. The sample shows some 8,700 clones, about 94% of them seen only once. This TCR was recovered from a human patient who received an intestinal transplant, so some T cells may come from the graft donor. Here the sequenced sample was PBMCs, taken 11 days after intestinal transplantation.

The CDR3 DNA follows: TGTGCCACCAGCAGACAGGGAAGTTTATACAATGAGCAGTTCTTC. Amino acids: CATSRQGSLYNEQFF. V is TRBV15 and J is TRBJ2-1; tentative D call: TRBD1 (5 bases). The germline V and J ends were trimmed by 2 bases and 4 bases, with 12 bases remaining between them. The CDR3 consists of 15 residues. From germline, CDR1 is LNHNV and CDR2 YYDKDF (reference sequence).